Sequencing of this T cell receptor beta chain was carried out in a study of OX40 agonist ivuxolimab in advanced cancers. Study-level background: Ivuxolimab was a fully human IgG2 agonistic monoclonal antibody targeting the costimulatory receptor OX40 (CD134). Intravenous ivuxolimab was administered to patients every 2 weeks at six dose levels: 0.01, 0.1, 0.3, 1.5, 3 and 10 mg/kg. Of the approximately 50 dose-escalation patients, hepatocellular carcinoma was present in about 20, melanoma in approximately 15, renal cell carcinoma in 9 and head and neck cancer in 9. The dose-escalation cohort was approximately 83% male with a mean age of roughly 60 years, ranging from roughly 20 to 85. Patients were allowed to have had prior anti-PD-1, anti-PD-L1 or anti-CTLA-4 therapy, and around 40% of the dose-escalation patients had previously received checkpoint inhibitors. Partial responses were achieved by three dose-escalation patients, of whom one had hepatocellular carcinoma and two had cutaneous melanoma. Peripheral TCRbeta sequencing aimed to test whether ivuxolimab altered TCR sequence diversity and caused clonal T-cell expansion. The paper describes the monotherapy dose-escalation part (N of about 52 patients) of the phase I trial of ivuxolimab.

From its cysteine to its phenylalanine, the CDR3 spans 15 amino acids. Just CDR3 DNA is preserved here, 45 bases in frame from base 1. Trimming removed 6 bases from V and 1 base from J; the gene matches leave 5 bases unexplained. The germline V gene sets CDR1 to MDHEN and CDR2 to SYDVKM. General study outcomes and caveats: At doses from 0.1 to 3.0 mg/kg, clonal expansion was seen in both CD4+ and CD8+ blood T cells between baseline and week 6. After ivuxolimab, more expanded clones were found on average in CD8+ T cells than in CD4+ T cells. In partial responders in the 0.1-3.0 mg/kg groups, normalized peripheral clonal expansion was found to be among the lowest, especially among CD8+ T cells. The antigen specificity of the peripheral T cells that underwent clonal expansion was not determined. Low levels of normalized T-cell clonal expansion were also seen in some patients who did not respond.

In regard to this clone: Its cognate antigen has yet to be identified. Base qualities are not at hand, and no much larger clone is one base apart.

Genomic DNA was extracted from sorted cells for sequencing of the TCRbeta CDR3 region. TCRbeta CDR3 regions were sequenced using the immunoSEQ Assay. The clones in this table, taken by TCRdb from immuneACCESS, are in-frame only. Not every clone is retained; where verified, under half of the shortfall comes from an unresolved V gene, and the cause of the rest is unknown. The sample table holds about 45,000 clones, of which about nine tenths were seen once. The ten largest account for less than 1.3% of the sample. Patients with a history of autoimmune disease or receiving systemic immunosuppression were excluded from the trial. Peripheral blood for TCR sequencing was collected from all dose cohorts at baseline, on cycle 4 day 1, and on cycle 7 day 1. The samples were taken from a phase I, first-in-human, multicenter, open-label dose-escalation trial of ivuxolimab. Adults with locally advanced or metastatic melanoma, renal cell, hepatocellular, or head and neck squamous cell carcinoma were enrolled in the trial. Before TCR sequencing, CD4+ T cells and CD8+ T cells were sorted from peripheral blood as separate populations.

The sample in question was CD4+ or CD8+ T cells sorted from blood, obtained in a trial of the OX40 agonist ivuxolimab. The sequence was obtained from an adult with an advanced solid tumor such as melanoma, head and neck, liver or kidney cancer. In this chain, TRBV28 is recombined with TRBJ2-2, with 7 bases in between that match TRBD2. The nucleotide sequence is TGTGCCAGCAGGGGAGGGAGGGGGAACACCGGGGAGCTGTTTTTT. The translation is CASRGGRGNTGELFF.